This passage covers 6 T cell receptor beta chains from one sample sequenced in a study of response to subunit inactivated influenza vaccine. TCRdb reanalysed the RT-PCR reads using MiXCR and keeps one entry per CDR3 protein. The sample holds some 640,000 distinct CDR3 sequences, around 14% seen once. This specimen consisted of PBMCs from blood, obtained less than 15 days before vaccination. These receptors originate from a man aged 45-65 years who received an inactivated influenza vaccine.

The chain uses TRBV4-2 and TRBJ2-1; D is unresolved. Trimming stripped 1 base from V and 0 bases from J, with 10 bases between. Germline lookup yields CDR1 LGHNA and CDR2 YNFKEQ. The CDR3 loop spans 16 amino acids. CDR3 sequence reads: CASSQGASSSYNEQFF. The CDR3 DNA reads as TGTGCCAGCAGCCAAGGAGCATCAAGCTCCTACAATGAGCAGTTCTTC.

The chain's CDR3 is CASSSVGGKDTDTQYF. CDR3 DNA sequence: TGTGCCAGCAGCTCCGTTGGTGGTAAGGACACAGATACGCAGTATTTT. The rearrangement links TRBV7-8 to TRBJ2-3; D gene uncertain. V gave up 4 bases and J gave up 2 bases, with 16 bases separating them. CDR1 and CDR2 (germline): SGHVS, FQNEAQ. CDR3 length: 16 residues. Complete variable domain (other parts from reference TRBV7-8 and TRBJ2-3): GAGVSQSPRYKVAKRGQDVALRCDPISGHVSLFWYQQALGQGPEFLTYFQNEAQLDKSGLPSDRFFAERPEGSVSTLKIQRTQQEDSAVYLCASSSVGGKDTDTQYFGPGTRLTVL.

The chain recombines TRBV6-2 or TRBV6-3 with TRBJ1-1; maybe TRBD1 (5 bases). The germline V gene has CDR1 MNHEY and CDR2 SVGEGT. V was trimmed by 6 bases and J by 5 bases, leaving 16 bases between them. CDR3 length: 14 residues. CDR3 coding DNA: TGTGCCAGCAGGTTCCCCCTGGGGGGGACTGAAGCTTTCTTT. Translating it yields CASRFPLGGTEAFF.

This clonotype came up a few times. The chain carries TRBV12-3 or TRBV12-4 and TRBJ2-1, with no clear D. CDR3 length equals 14 residues. Trimming took 7 bases from V and 0 from J, leaving 10 bases between them. The CDR3 sequence is CASIPKSSYNEQFF. The DNA of the CDR3 is TGTGCCAGCATTCCCAAGTCCTCCTACAATGAGCAGTTCTTC.

This clonotype appeared many times. This chain joins TRBV2 and TRBJ2-1, with TRBD1 as a possible D gene (6 bases). CDR1 is SNHLY and CDR2 is FYNNEI in the germline V gene. The CDR3 contains 11 residues. Trimming took off 5 bases at V and 12 bases at J, with 11 bases between the two ends. This CDR3 reads CASSSGAGQFF. In nucleotides, the CDR3 is TGTGCCAGCAGTTCAGGGGCCGGGCAGTTCTTC. The whole variable domain, remainder taken from reference TRBV2 and TRBJ2-1, is EPEVTQTPSHQVTQMGQEVILRCVPISNHLYFYWYRQILGQKVEFLVSFYNNEISEKSEIFDDQFSVERPDGSNFTLKIRSTKLEDSAMYFCASSSGAGQFFGPGTRLTVL.

This clonotype showed up just a few times. V gene TRBV6-1 combines with J gene TRBJ2-4, with TRBD1 matching over 12 bases. The V gene's germline CDR1 is MNHNS and CDR2 SASEGT. J was trimmed by 0 bases and V by 6 bases; bases with no gene match: 9. This CDR3 spans 18 amino acids. The CDR3 loop is CASSSGTGGSLAKNIQYF. CDR3 DNA sequence: TGTGCCAGCAGCTCCGGGACAGGGGGCTCCCTAGCCAAAAACATTCAGTACTTC.